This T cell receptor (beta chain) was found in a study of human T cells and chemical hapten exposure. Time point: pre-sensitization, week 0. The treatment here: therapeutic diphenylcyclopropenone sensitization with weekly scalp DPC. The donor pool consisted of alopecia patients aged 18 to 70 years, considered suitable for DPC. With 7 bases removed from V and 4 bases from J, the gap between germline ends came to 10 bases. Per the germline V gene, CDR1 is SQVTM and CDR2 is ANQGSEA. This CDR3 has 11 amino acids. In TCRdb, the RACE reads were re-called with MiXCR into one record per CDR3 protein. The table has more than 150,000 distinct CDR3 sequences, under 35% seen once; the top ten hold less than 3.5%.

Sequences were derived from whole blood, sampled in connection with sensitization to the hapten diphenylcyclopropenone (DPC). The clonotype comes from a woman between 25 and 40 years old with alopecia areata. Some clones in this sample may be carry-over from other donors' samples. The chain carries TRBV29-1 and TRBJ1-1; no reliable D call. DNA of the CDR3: TGCAGCGGATCAGTGTCCACTGAAGCTTTCTTT. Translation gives CSGSVSTEAFF.